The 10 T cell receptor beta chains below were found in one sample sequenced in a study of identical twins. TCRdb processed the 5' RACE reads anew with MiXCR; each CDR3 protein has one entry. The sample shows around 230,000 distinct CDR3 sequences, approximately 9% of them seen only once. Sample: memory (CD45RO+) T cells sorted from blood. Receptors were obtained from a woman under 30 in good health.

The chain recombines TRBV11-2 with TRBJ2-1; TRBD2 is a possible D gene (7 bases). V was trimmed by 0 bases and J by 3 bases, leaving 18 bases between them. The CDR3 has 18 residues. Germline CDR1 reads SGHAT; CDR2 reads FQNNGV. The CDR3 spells CASSLDLIGGGDYNEQFF. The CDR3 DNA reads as TGTGCCAGCAGCTTAGATCTAATAGGGGGGGGCGACTACAATGAGCAGTTCTTC.

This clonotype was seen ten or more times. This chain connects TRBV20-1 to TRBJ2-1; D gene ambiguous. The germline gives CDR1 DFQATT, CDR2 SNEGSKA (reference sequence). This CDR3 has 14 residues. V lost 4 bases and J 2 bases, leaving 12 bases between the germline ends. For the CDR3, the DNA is TGCAGTGCTACATCCGGGTGGACCTACAATGAGCAGTTCTTC. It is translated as CSATSGWTYNEQFF.

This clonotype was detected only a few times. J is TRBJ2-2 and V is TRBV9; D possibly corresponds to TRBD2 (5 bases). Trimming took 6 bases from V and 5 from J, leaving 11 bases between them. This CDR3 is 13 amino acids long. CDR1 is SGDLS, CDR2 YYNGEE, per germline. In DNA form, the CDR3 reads TGTGCCAGCACCCTAGGAGGAACCGGGGAGCTGTTTTTT. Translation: CASTLGGTGELFF.

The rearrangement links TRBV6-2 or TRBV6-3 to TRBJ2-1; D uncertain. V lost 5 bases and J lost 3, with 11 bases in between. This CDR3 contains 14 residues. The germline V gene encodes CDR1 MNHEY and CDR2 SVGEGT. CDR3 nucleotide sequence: TGTGCCAGCAGTCCCCCCCTAGTCTACAATGAGCAGTTCTTC. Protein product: CASSPPLVYNEQFF.

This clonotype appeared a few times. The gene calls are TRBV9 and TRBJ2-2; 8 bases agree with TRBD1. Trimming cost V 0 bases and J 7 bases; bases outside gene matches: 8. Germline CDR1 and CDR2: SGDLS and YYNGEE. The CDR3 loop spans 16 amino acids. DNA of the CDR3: TGTGCCAGCAGCGTAGATCCAGGGGGCGCGGGCGGGGAGCTGTTTTTT. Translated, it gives CASSVDPGGAGGELFF.

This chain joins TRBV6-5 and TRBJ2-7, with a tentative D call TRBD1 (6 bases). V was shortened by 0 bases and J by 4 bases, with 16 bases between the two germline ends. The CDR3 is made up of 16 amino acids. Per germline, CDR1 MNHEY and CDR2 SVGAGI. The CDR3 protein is CASSYSVGGGGYEQYF. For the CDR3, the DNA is TGTGCCAGCAGTTACTCGGTTGGGGGCGGTGGGTACGAGCAGTACTTC.

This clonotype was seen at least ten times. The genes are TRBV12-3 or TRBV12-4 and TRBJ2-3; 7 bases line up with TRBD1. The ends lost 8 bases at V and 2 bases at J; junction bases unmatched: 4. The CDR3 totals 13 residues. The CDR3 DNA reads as TGTGCCAGCCGGGACAGTTTCACAGATACGCAGTATTTT. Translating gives CASRDSFTDTQYF.

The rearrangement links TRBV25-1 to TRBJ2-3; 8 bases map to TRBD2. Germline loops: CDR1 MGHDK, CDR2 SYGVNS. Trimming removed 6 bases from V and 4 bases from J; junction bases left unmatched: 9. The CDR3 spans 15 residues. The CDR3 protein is CASSRREGLSDTQYF. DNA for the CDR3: TGTGCCAGCAGCCGACGGGAGGGCCTTTCAGATACGCAGTATTTT.

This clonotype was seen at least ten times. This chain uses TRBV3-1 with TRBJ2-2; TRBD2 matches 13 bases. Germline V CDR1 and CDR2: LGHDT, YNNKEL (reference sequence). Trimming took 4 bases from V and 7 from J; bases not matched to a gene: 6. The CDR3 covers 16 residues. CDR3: CASSLGLAGAGGELFF. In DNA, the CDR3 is TGTGCCAGCAGCCTCGGACTAGCGGGAGCGGGCGGGGAGCTGTTTTTT.

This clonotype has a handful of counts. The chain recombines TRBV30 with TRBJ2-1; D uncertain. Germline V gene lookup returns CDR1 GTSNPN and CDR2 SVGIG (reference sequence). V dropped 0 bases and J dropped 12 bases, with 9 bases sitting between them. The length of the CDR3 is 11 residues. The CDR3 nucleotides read TGTGCCTGGAGTGTACAGACTGCGCAGTTCTTC. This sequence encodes CAWSVQTAQFF.